Listed below are T cell receptor beta chains from one sample, sequenced in a study of T cells in Graves' hyperthyroidism and ophthalmopathy. TCRdb independently ran MiXCR on the multiplex PCR reads; one entry per CDR3 protein. The sample has roughly 600,000 distinct CDR3 sequences, roughly 14% seen once; the top ten hold around 12%. The sequenced sample consisted of blood. These receptors all stem from a woman aged 50 to 65 with Graves' ophthalmopathy. The CDR3 runs from the conserved cysteine through the conserved F or W. D genes are given only for firm matches. Clone size is not always given. Where it is, it says once, few, many or a class for expanded clones.

V gene	J gene	D gene	clone size	CDR3 DNA	CDR3 protein
TRBV7-8	TRBJ1-2	TRBD1	many	TGTGCCAGCAGCTCCCCCGGGACAGGGGGTCGTGGCTACACCTTC	CASSSPGTGGRGYTF
TRBV4-3	TRBJ2-7	.	many	TGCGCCAGCAGCCAAGATAACAGGGTTCCCTACGAGCAGTACTTC	CASSQDNRVPYEQYF
TRBV2	TRBJ2-7	.	many	TGTGCCAGCAGCCGGGATCGGACAGCCTACGAGCAGTACTTC	CASSRDRTAYEQYF
TRBV6-2/TRBV6-3	TRBJ2-5	TRBD2	many	TGTGCCAGCAGTTACTCGAGGCGGGAGTGGGCAGAGACCCAGTACTTC	CASSYSRREWAETQYF
TRBV27	TRBJ2-6	.	.	TGTGCCAGCATACTCTCTGGGGCCAACGTCCTGACTTTC	CASILSGANVLTF
TRBV15	TRBJ2-7	TRBD2	.	TGTGCCACCAGCAGAACCGGGACTAGCGACGAGCAGTACTTC	CATSRTGTSDEQYF
TRBV18	TRBJ2-1	TRBD1	many	TGTGCCAGCTCACCTCTAGTCCAGGGGGCAAATGAGCAGTTCTTC	CASSPLVQGANEQFF
TRBV7-9	TRBJ2-1	.	many	TGTGCCAGCAGCGATCCATTCCCTAGCGTGGTCAATGAGCAGTTCTTC	CASSDPFPSVVNEQFF
TRBV5-1	TRBJ2-2	.	.	TGCGCCAGCAGCTCCCGCCCAGGGCCCGGGGAGCTGTTTTTT	CASSSRPGPGELFF
TRBV15	TRBJ2-2	TRBD2	few	TGTGCCACCAGCACCAGACTCCCGGGACTAGCGGGACCCGGGGAGCTGTTTTTT	CATSTRLPGLAGPGELFF